This is a list of T cell receptor beta chains from one sample in a study of blood T cell repertoires in COVID-19. Clones were read by immunoSEQ multiplex PCR, and TCRdb kept only the in-frame ones, dropping some. The table includes 150,000 to 250,000 clones, roughly four fifths detected once. Sequencing input: PBMCs or T cells enriched from blood (not recorded which). The receptors originated from a man in his forties who had recovered from COVID-19. The CDR3 runs from the conserved cysteine through the conserved F or W. D genes are given only for firm matches. The size field is filled for only some rows; it gives once, few, many or a size class.

j_call clone_size v_call d_call cdr3_nt cdr3_aa
TRBJ1-6 - TRBV6-1 TRBD1 TGTGCCAGCAGTGCCCTGGGACAGGCGGGCTATAATTCACCCCTCCACTTT CASSALGQAGYNSPLHF
TRBJ1-1 - TRBV6-5 - TGTGCCAGCAGTTATGAGGGAATGAACACTGAAGCTTTCTTT CASSYEGMNTEAFF
TRBJ2-7 - TRBV6-5 TRBD1 TGTGCCAGCAGTTATTCCGAGACAGGGGGACTCTACGAGCAGTACTTC CASSYSETGGLYEQYF
TRBJ2-5 once TRBV7-2 - TGTGCCAGCAGCTTAGCGGCCAGGGGCCAAGAGACCCAGTACTTC CASSLAARGQETQYF
TRBJ1-1 - TRBV5-1 TRBD1 TGCGCCAGCAGCTTGAGCTGGGACAGGATTTTGAACACTGAAGCTTTCTTT CASSLSWDRILNTEAFF
TRBJ1-2 - TRBV7-2 - TGTGCCAGCAGTCCAGATTCTAACTATGGCTACACCTTC CASSPDSNYGYTF
TRBJ2-1 - TRBV6-6 - TGTGCCAGCACCTTAAGGGGTGAAAATGAGCAGTTCTTC CASTLRGENEQFF
TRBJ1-5 - TRBV7-9 - TGTGCCAGCAGCTCGAACAGGTCCCCGGGCGATCAGCCCCAGCATTTT CASSSNRSPGDQPQHF
TRBJ2-1 - TRBV6-5 - TGTGCCAGCAGTCCGATGACCCTTCCCGTAGCGGAGCAGTTCTTC CASSPMTLPVAEQFF
TRBJ2-1 - TRBV21-1 - TGTGCCAGCAGCAAAAACGTTTGGCGGACTAGCGGCTACAATGAGCAGTTCTTC CASSKNVWRTSGYNEQFF
TRBJ1-4 - TRBV28 - TGTGCCAGCAGCTCTAGCGCTTGGGCAGGCGGAAATGAAAAACTGTTTTTT CASSSSAWAGGNEKLFF
TRBJ2-7 - TRBV7-9 TRBD1 TGTGCCAGCAGCCCCGGGACAGGCGCCTACGAGCAGTACTTC CASSPGTGAYEQYF
TRBJ2-7 - TRBV5-1 - TGCGCCAGCAGCTCCGGACAGCCCTCCTACGAGCAGTACTTC CASSSGQPSYEQYF
TRBJ1-5 - TRBV25-1 - TGTGCCAGCTGCCGTGCAGTCCCACCGGGGTATAGCAATCAGCCCCAGCATTTT CASCRAVPPGYSNQPQHF
TRBJ1-4 - TRBV6-5 - TGTGCCAGCAGTTACTCCCTCTACGCAACTAATGAAAAACTGTTTTTT CASSYSLYATNEKLFF
TRBJ1-4 - TRBV5-6 - TGTGCCAGCAGCTTCGGTGCAGGCGAAAAACTGTTTTTT CASSFGAGEKLFF
TRBJ2-1 - TRBV19 - TGTGCCAGTAGTACTTCAGGGGCGTGGGTAACTTTCTCCTACAATGAGCAGTTCTTC CASSTSGAWVTFSYNEQFF
TRBJ2-2 - TRBV9 TRBD2 TGTGCCAGCGGGACTACCACGAACACCGGGGAGCTGTTTTTT CASGTTTNTGELFF
TRBJ1-1 - TRBV6-5 - TGTGCCAGCACCTACAGACAGGAAGCTTTCTTT CASTYRQEAFF
TRBJ1-1 - TRBV13 - TGTGCCAGCAGCATAGGACGGGTTAACACTGAAGCTTTCTTT CASSIGRVNTEAFF